These 32 T cell receptor beta chains share one sample of origin, sequenced in a study of T cell responses to AZD1222 COVID-19 vaccine. The repertoire was sequenced with immunoSEQ multiplex PCR; TCRdb's copy has only in-frame clones and lacks some. Of about 130,000 clones in the sample, about 93% were seen once. The source material was peripheral blood, sampled on day 0 of AZD1222 vaccination. These receptors all come from an adult in good health.

The chain employs TRBV11-1 and TRBJ1-1; unclear D gene. V was shortened by 5 bases and J by 1 base, with 11 bases between the two germline ends. The germline V gene has CDR1 SGHAT and CDR2 FQDESV (reference sequence). The length of the CDR3 is 14 residues. CDR3 DNA: TGTGCCAGCAGCGTTTATGGGGAGAACACTGAAGCTTTCTTT. Its protein product is CASSVYGENTEAFF. Supplemented by reference TRBV11-1 and TRBJ1-1, the full variable domain reads EAEVAQSPRYKITEKSQAVAFWCDPISGHATLYWYRQILGQGPELLVQFQDESVVDDSQLPKDRFSAERLKGVDSTLKIQPAELGDSAMYLCASSVYGENTEAFFGQGTRLTVV.

This rearrangement joins TRBV5-1 to TRBJ2-1; D unclear. Trimming cost V 4 bases and J 1 base, with 6 bases left between them. The CDR3 length is 13 residues. Germline CDR1 SGHRS, CDR2 YFSETQ. For the CDR3, the DNA is TGCGCCAGCAGCAAGGAGTCCTACAATGAGCAGTTCTTC. Translation gives CASSKESYNEQFF.

CDR3 loop: CASSQLAVRGGGETQYF. The CDR3 DNA is TGCGCCAGCAGCCAACTCGCCGTTAGGGGGGGAGGAGAGACCCAGTACTTC. The chain combines TRBV4-1 with TRBJ2-5, with D tentatively TRBD2 (7 bases). The CDR3 sequence is 17 residues long. CDR1 and CDR2 from the germline V gene are MGHRA and YSYEKL. Between the trimmed V and J ends, which lost 2 bases and 4 bases, there was a span of 20 bases.

The chain couples TRBV15 to TRBJ2-7, with 8 bases aligning to TRBD1. The CDR3 length is 15 residues. Germline loops: CDR1 LNHNV, CDR2 YYDKDF (reference sequence). V trimming: 1 base; J trimming: 2 bases; junction bases outside the gene matches: 4. The CDR3 sequence: CATSRGGTGAYEQYF. DNA of the CDR3: TGTGCCACCAGCAGAGGGGGGACAGGCGCCTACGAGCAGTACTTC.

The J gene is TRBJ1-2, the V gene TRBV6-1; 7 nucleotides line up with TRBD1. Germline V gene lookup returns CDR1 MNHNS and CDR2 SASEGT. The CDR3 spans 18 residues. J gave up 1 base and V 0 bases, and 11 bases lay outside the gene matches. The CDR3 coding sequence is TGTGCCAGCAGTGAAGCGTTTTCGTGGAACAGGGGTAACTATGGCTACACCTTC. Translating it yields CASSEAFSWNRGNYGYTF.

In nucleotides, the CDR3 is TGTGCCATCCAGGAACCAGGCGATAACACTGAAGCTTTCTTT. As protein: CAIQEPGDNTEAFF. The chain combines TRBV10-3 with TRBJ1-1; D call uncertain. Per the germline V gene, CDR1 is ENHRY and CDR2 is SYGVKD. This CDR3 is built from 14 residues. Trimming took 8 bases from V and 2 from J, leaving 15 bases between them.

V gene TRBV9 combines with J gene TRBJ1-6, with D unclear. Germline V gene lookup returns CDR1 SGDLS and CDR2 YYNGEE. V was trimmed by 7 bases and J by 6 bases, leaving 11 bases between them. The CDR3 length is 13 residues. In nucleotides, the CDR3 is TGTGCCAGCGGCGATGGCGGTAATTCACCCCTCCACTTT. As protein: CASGDGGNSPLHF.

The chain has TRBV4-1 and TRBJ1-5, with TRBD1 identical over 7 bases. Germline V CDR1 and CDR2: MGHRA, YSYEKL. The CDR3 is made up of 17 amino acids. Losses at the gene ends were 0 bases for V and 4 bases for J; bases not matched to a gene: 9. This chain's CDR3 is CASSQDRSDRPNQPQHF. The CDR3 nucleotides are TGCGCCAGCAGCCAAGATCGATCGGACAGGCCTAATCAGCCCCAGCATTTT.

The chain combines TRBV19 with TRBJ2-7, with 9 bases aligning to TRBD2. The CDR3 is 15 residues long. CDR1 and CDR2 (germline): LNHDA, SQIVND (reference sequence). Trimming cost V 3 bases and J 2 bases; bases outside gene matches: 5. This chain's CDR3 is CASSIVSGGTYEQYF. CDR3 DNA sequence: TGTGCCAGTAGTATTGTTAGCGGGGGAACCTACGAGCAGTACTTC.

This chain uses TRBV7-2 with TRBJ1-1; D gene uncertain. Germline assignment: CDR1 SGHTA and CDR2 FQGNSA. The V and J ends lost 4 bases and 2 bases respectively, with 8 bases between them. This CDR3 is 13 amino acids long. The DNA for the CDR3 is TGTGCCAGCAGCTACGACCCCAACACTGAAGCTTTCTTT. Encoded protein: CASSYDPNTEAFF.

The V and J genes are TRBV2 and TRBJ1-5, with unresolved D. The CDR3 is 16 residues long. The germline V and J ends were trimmed by 0 bases and 0 bases, with 9 bases remaining between them. Germline values: CDR1 SNHLY, CDR2 FYNNEI. For the CDR3, the DNA is TGTGCCAGCAGTGAAGCGCACATTGCTAGCAATCAGCCCCAGCATTTT. It translates to CASSEAHIASNQPQHF.

This clone was seen only once. This rearrangement joins TRBV4-3 to TRBJ1-1; D remains ambiguous. The V and J ends lost 0 bases and 0 bases respectively, with 5 bases between them. The CDR3 covers 14 residues. Per the germline V gene, CDR1 is LGHNA and CDR2 is YSLEER. In DNA, the CDR3 is TGCGCCAGCAGCCAAGAATCAGTGAACACTGAAGCTTTCTTT. Protein: CASSQESVNTEAFF.

The V gene is TRBV18, the J gene TRBJ2-2; D gene ambiguous. This CDR3 has 16 amino acids. Trimming took off 2 bases at V and 5 bases at J, with 15 bases between the two ends. Germline CDR1 is KGHSH and CDR2 is LQKENI. The CDR3 protein is CASSPSGSGVTGELFF. CDR3 sequence (DNA): TGTGCCAGCTCACCATCAGGTTCGGGTGTGACCGGGGAGCTGTTTTTT.

This rearrangement joins TRBV5-1 to TRBJ2-7, with 8 bases that match TRBD1. Germline V gives CDR1 SGHRS, CDR2 YFSETQ. After removal of 0 bases from V and 4 bases from J, the junction contained 12 bases not matched to a gene. The CDR3 has 17 amino acids. CDR3 residues: CASSLASPGQGYYEQYF. DNA for the CDR3: TGCGCCAGCAGCTTGGCCTCTCCCGGACAGGGATATTACGAGCAGTACTTC.

The V gene is TRBV4-1, the J gene TRBJ2-5; D may be TRBD1 (5 bases). Deletions cut 2 bases from V and 7 bases from J, with 17 bases between. Germline V lookup: CDR1 MGHRA, CDR2 YSYEKL. The length of the CDR3 is 15 residues. The chain's CDR3 is CASSQWFVSGATQYF. The CDR3 DNA reads TGCGCCAGCAGCCAATGGTTTGTCTCTGGGGCGACCCAGTACTTC.

This clone was seen once. The chain couples TRBV7-8 to TRBJ2-7; 10 nucleotides line up with TRBD1. Germline V gene lookup returns CDR1 SGHVS and CDR2 FQNEAQ. The ends lost 5 bases at V and 2 bases at J; junction bases unmatched: 6. The CDR3 consists of 15 residues. This CDR3 is CASSRDRGLTYEQYF. DNA for the CDR3: TGTGCCAGCAGCCGAGACAGGGGGCTGACCTACGAGCAGTACTTC.

The chain carries TRBV24-1 and TRBJ1-2; TRBD1 matches 10 bases. V lost 3 bases and J lost 8; bases outside the gene matches: 8. In germline, CDR1 is KGHDR, CDR2 SFDVKD. This CDR3 is built from 15 residues. In DNA form, the CDR3 reads TGTGCCACCAGTGATAGTCCCGGGACAGGGGACGGCTACACCTTC. Amino acids: CATSDSPGTGDGYTF.

The chain recombines TRBV21-1 with TRBJ2-7; the tabulated D call, TRBD2, remains unverified against the DNA. TRBV21-1 is a documented pseudogene. The CDR3 is made up of 15 amino acids. CDR3 sequence: CASSFWTVDSYEQYF. In DNA, the CDR3 is TGTGCCAGCAGCTTCTGGACTGTGGACTCCTACGAGCAGTACTTC.

This chain uses TRBV5-1 with TRBJ2-5, with a possible D match to TRBD2 (5 bases). Trimming cost V 2 bases and J 2 bases, with 10 bases left between them. Germline CDR1 SGHRS, CDR2 YFSETQ. The CDR3 contains 14 residues. In DNA form, the CDR3 reads TGCGCCAGCAGCTTTAGAGCGGTTCAAGAGACCCAGTACTTC. Translation gives CASSFRAVQETQYF.

CDR3: CASSLEDWGGEETQYF. DNA for the CDR3: TGTGCCAGCAGCTTGGAGGATTGGGGCGGAGAAGAGACCCAGTACTTC. This chain uses TRBV5-8 with TRBJ2-5; TRBD1 is a possible D gene (5 bases). Trimming took off 0 bases at V and 3 bases at J, with 15 bases between the two ends. Germline CDR1 SGHTS, CDR2 YDEGEE. CDR3 length: 16 residues.

The J gene is TRBJ1-4, the V gene TRBV2; 8 nucleotides align to TRBD1. Germline assignment: CDR1 SNHLY and CDR2 FYNNEI. Germline trimming cut 7 bases from V and 0 bases from J; bases unmatched to any gene: 1. The CDR3 runs 14 residues. The CDR3 protein is CASKQGATNEKLFF. The CDR3 region has the DNA TGTGCCAGCAAACAGGGGGCAACTAATGAAAAACTGTTTTTT.

This clone occurred once. The chain couples TRBV28 to TRBJ1-5, with 8 positions matching TRBD1. Germline values: CDR1 MDHEN, CDR2 SYDVKM. There are 16 residues in the CDR3. J gave up 1 base and V 5 bases, and 7 bases lay outside the gene matches. The CDR3 DNA is TGTGCCAGCAGTCCACTAGACAGGGGAAGCAATCAGCCCCAGCATTTT. It encodes CASSPLDRGSNQPQHF.

The genes are TRBV7-9 and TRBJ1-6; D is uncertain. The CDR3 sequence is 14 residues long. Trimming took 1 base from V and 7 from J, leaving 8 bases between them. Per germline, CDR1 SEHNR and CDR2 FQNEAQ (reference sequence). Here the CDR3 DNA reads TGTGCCAGCAGCTTAGGCCAGTTGAATTCACCCCTCCACTTT. Its protein product is CASSLGQLNSPLHF.

The rearrangement uses TRBV5-1 and TRBJ2-3; possibly TRBD2 for D (6 bases). Trimming shortened V by 0 bases and J by 4 bases, and 9 bases separated the two germline ends. CDR3 size: 14 residues. Germline V CDR1 and CDR2: SGHRS, YFSETQ. The CDR3 here is CASSLVGGADTQYF. The CDR3, as DNA: TGCGCCAGCAGCTTGGTCGGAGGGGCAGATACGCAGTATTTT.

This chain joins TRBV27 and TRBJ2-3; possible D gene TRBD2, 5 bases. The CDR3 contains 15 residues. Germline CDR1 is MNHEY and CDR2 is SMNVEV (reference sequence). Trimming pared 5 bases from V and 2 bases from J, leaving 14 bases between. The CDR3 DNA is TGTGCCAGCAGTACGAGGGTCGGGCACACAGATACGCAGTATTTT. It translates to CASSTRVGHTDTQYF.

The rearrangement links TRBV19 to TRBJ2-2; 9 bases line up with TRBD2. This CDR3 region has 15 residues. V shed 2 bases, J shed 7 bases, and the junction held 5 bases outside the gene matches. Germline V CDR1 and CDR2: LNHDA, SQIVND (reference sequence). The CDR3 loop reads CASSIRLADFGELFF. The CDR3 DNA follows: TGTGCCAGTAGTATAAGACTAGCGGATTTCGGGGAGCTGTTTTTT.

The chain links TRBV10-1 to TRBJ1-1, with D hard to call. V dropped 6 bases and J dropped 0 bases, with 8 bases sitting between them. Germline V gene lookup returns CDR1 WNHNN and CDR2 SYGVQD (reference sequence). This CDR3 spans 13 amino acids. CDR3 DNA sequence: TGCGCCAGCAGCATTGCTGTGAACACTGAAGCTTTCTTT. Translating it yields CASSIAVNTEAFF.

The rearrangement uses TRBV29-1 and TRBJ2-7, with TRBD2 matching over 8 bases. V trimming: 7 bases; J trimming: 4 bases; junction bases outside the gene matches: 3. Germline V CDR1 and CDR2: SQVTM, ANQGSEA. There are 11 residues in the CDR3. The CDR3 DNA reads TGCAGCGCGGGGGGGCTGTACGAGCAGTACTTC. Its protein product is CSAGGLYEQYF.

This CDR3 reads CASSLSGGYTF. DNA for the CDR3: TGTGCCAGCAGCCTAAGTGGTGGCTACACCTTC. This chain joins TRBV7-9 and TRBJ1-2; D is unclear. Germline V gene lookup returns CDR1 SEHNR and CDR2 FQNEAQ (reference sequence). The CDR3 consists of 11 residues. V was clipped by 5 bases and J by 7 bases, with 8 bases between them.

This chain joins TRBV28 and TRBJ1-2; D might be TRBD1 (6 bases). The CDR3 contains 14 residues. Germline CDR1 is MDHEN and CDR2 is SYDVKM. V lost 3 bases, J lost 4 bases, and 12 bases lay in between. CDR3 sequence reads: CASSFQGQIYGYTF. The CDR3 DNA reads TGTGCCAGCAGTTTTCAAGGACAGATCTATGGCTACACCTTC.

The rearrangement joins TRBV7-9 to TRBJ2-5; 8 bases align to TRBD1. In germline, CDR1 is SEHNR, CDR2 FQNEAQ (reference sequence). The V and J ends lost 3 bases and 5 bases, in that order; junction bases with no gene match: 14. There are 17 residues in the CDR3. The CDR3 is CASSFHRTGGSAETQYF. CDR3 nucleotide sequence: TGTGCCAGCAGCTTCCACCGAACAGGGGGGTCGGCGGAGACCCAGTACTTC.

V gene TRBV5-4 combines with J gene TRBJ1-2; TRBD1 agrees at 7 bases. The germline V gene has CDR1 SGHNT and CDR2 YYREEE (reference sequence). This CDR3 region has 14 residues. Losses at the gene ends were 3 bases for V and 2 bases for J; bases not matched to a gene: 4. Here the CDR3 reads CASSYPGQNYGYTF. The DNA of the CDR3 is TGTGCCAGCAGCTATCCGGGACAGAACTATGGCTACACCTTC. The full variable domain, with the rest looked up from reference TRBV5-4 and TRBJ1-2, is ETGVTQSPTHLIKTRGQQVTLRCSSQSGHNTVSWYQQALGQGPQFIFQYYREEENGRGNFPPRFSGLQFPNYSSELNVNALELDDSALYLCASSYPGQNYGYTFGSGTRLTVV.